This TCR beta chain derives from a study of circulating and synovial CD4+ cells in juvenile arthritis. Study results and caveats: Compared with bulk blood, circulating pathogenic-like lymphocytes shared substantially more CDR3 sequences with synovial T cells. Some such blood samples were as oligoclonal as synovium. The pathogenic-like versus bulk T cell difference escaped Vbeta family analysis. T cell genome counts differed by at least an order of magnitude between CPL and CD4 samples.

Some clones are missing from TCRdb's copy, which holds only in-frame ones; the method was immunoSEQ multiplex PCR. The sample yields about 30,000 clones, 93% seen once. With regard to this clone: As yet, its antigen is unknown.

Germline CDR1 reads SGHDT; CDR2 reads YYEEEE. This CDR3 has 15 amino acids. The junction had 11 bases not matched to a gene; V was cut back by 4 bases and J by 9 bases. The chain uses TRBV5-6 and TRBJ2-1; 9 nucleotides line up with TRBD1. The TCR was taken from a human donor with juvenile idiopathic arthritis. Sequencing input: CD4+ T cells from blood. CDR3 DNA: TGTGCCAGCAGCACTGGACAGGGGAATCTATTTGAGCAGTTCTTC. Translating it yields CASSTGQGNLFEQFF. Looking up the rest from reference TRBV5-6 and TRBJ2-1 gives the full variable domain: DAGVTQSPTHLIKTRGQQVTLRCSPKSGHDTVSWYQQALGQGPQFIFQYYEEEERQRGNFPDRFSGHQFPNYSSELNVNALLLGDSALYLCASSTGQGNLFEQFFGPGTRLTVL.